Listed here are 23 T cell receptor beta chains from one sample, sequenced in a study of early T cells in non-severe SARS-CoV-2 infection. TCRdb passed the 5' RACE reads through MiXCR, listing each CDR3 protein once. This table has 50,000 to 65,000 distinct CDR3 sequences, approximately 13% appearing once. The sample taken for sequencing was whole blood. The receptors were gathered from an adult who was a healthcare worker with PCR-confirmed SARS-CoV-2 infection or an uninfected control (not recorded which).

This clonotype was observed at least ten times. This chain links TRBV12-3 or TRBV12-4 with TRBJ2-5; 8 bases are a match to TRBD1. With 5 bases clipped from V and 2 bases from J, the junction kept 7 bases outside the gene matches. The CDR3 extends over 15 amino acids. Written as DNA, the CDR3 is TGTGCCAGCAGTGGTGGAAACAGGGGGCAAGAGACCCAGTACTTC. As protein: CASSGGNRGQETQYF.

This clonotype was detected ten times or more. The V and J genes are TRBV7-9 and TRBJ2-6, with D unclear. Between the trimmed V and J ends, which lost 5 bases and 1 base, there was a span of 9 bases. This CDR3 is 15 amino acids long. CDR1 and CDR2 (germline): SEHNR, FQNEAQ (reference sequence). CDR3 sequence reads: CASSPRSSGANVLTF. DNA for the CDR3: TGTGCCAGCAGCCCCCGGTCGTCTGGGGCCAACGTCCTGACTTTC.

The chain carries TRBV7-2 and TRBJ1-2; 7 positions agree with TRBD1. Germline lookup yields CDR1 SGHTA and CDR2 FQGNSA. There are 16 residues in the CDR3. V trimming: 1 base; J trimming: 8 bases; junction bases outside the gene matches: 13. The DNA for the CDR3 is TGTGCCAGCAGCTTAGGACAGGGAGTTTACGGGCTAGGCTACACCTTC. As protein: CASSLGQGVYGLGYTF.

The chain is built from TRBV12-3 or TRBV12-4 and TRBJ2-2, with TRBD1 identical over 9 bases. The V and J ends lost 7 bases and 6 bases, in that order; junction bases with no gene match: 3. The CDR3 totals 13 residues. DNA of the CDR3: TGTGCCAGCACCCGACAGGGGGCCGGGGAGCTGTTTTTT. Protein product: CASTRQGAGELFF.

The table lists this clonotype with many counts. The rearrangement uses TRBV10-3 and TRBJ1-4; no definite D call. Looked up from germline, CDR1 is ENHRY and CDR2 is SYGVKD. The CDR3 has 14 residues. Trimming removed 9 bases from V and 8 bases from J, with 19 bases in between. The CDR3 DNA reads TGTGCCATAAGCCGGGAAATCCGAGAGGAAAAACTGTTTTTT. The encoded protein is CAISREIREEKLFF.

CDR3 loop: CASSRGQKGNTEAFF. In DNA form, the CDR3 reads TGTGCCAGCAGCCGTGGACAGAAGGGGAACACTGAAGCTTTCTTT. The chain couples TRBV7-9 to TRBJ1-1; TRBD1 is a possible D gene (6 bases). V was pared by 5 bases and J by 1 base, with 14 bases between. CDR1 and CDR2 from the germline V gene are SEHNR and FQNEAQ (reference sequence). The CDR3 has 15 amino acids.

This clonotype appeared a few times. The rearrangement joins TRBV9 to TRBJ1-1, with D perhaps matching TRBD1 (6 bases). The CDR3 runs to 14 residues. V gave up 4 bases and J gave up 0 bases, with 10 bases separating them. Germline V gene lookup returns CDR1 SGDLS and CDR2 YYNGEE. CDR3 sequence reads: CASSPRTVNTEAFF. CDR3 sequence (DNA): TGTGCCAGCAGCCCTAGGACAGTGAACACTGAAGCTTTCTTT.

In this sample, this clonotype turned up a few times. The rearrangement joins TRBV5-1 to TRBJ2-1, with 7 bases matching TRBD2. J gave up 8 bases and V 5 bases, and 16 bases lay outside the gene matches. The CDR3 contains 16 residues. Germline lookup yields CDR1 SGHRS and CDR2 YFSETQ. CDR3 nucleotide sequence: TGCGCCAGCAGGTGGCCGGGAGGACTAGAAGTCCATGAGCAGTTCTTC. Encoded protein: CASRWPGGLEVHEQFF.

At least ten counts were recorded for this clonotype. The V and J genes are TRBV10-1 and TRBJ2-3, with 7 bases lining up with TRBD2. CDR3 length: 14 residues. CDR1 WNHNN and CDR2 SYGVQD come from the germline V gene (reference sequence). The trim removed 8 bases at V and 2 bases at J, leaving 7 bases unmatched. CDR3 protein: CASGSGRPTDTQYF. As DNA, the CDR3 is TGCGCCAGCGGTAGCGGGCGACCCACAGATACGCAGTATTTT.

The chain links TRBV7-2 to TRBJ1-3, with TRBD1 as a possible D gene (6 bases). Trimming cost V 5 bases and J 9 bases, with 14 bases left between them. The CDR3 is made up of 13 amino acids. Germline CDR1 reads SGHTA; CDR2 reads FQGNSA. CDR3 nucleotide sequence: TGTGCCAGCAGCACGGACGAGGGGGGCACCATATATTTT. It specifies CASSTDEGGTIYF.

This clonotype was observed many times. The CDR3 region has the DNA TGCAGTGCTAGAACTAGCGGGGCAGATACGCAGTATTTT. Encoded protein: CSARTSGADTQYF. The chain joins TRBV20-1 to TRBJ2-3, with 10 bases identical to TRBD2. Germline CDR1 reads DFQATT; CDR2 reads SNEGSKA (reference sequence). The CDR3 consists of 13 residues. Trimming removed 2 bases from V and 4 bases from J; junction bases left unmatched: 0.

This clonotype was seen at least ten times. The genes are TRBV6-6 and TRBJ2-3, with 10 nucleotides matching TRBD2. The V and J ends lost 7 bases and 0 bases, in that order; junction bases with no gene match: 13. CDR3 length: 18 residues. In germline, CDR1 is MNHNY, CDR2 SVGAGI (reference sequence). The CDR3 here is CASTRLAGESTSTDTQYF. The CDR3 DNA reads as TGTGCCAGCACTCGGCTAGCGGGGGAATCCACTAGCACAGATACGCAGTATTTT.

This clonotype was counted between two and nine times. The rearrangement links TRBV6-6 to TRBJ1-5, with D perhaps TRBD1 (6 bases). The CDR3 has 17 amino acids. In germline, CDR1 is MNHNY, CDR2 SVGAGI (reference sequence). Trimming removed 7 bases from V and 3 bases from J, with 22 bases in between. As DNA, the CDR3 is TGTGCCAGCACCCCAAATCAGGGGAGGTTGAACAATCAGCCCCAGCATTTT. Its protein is CASTPNQGRLNNQPQHF.

The table lists this clonotype with many counts. The rearrangement joins TRBV29-1 to TRBJ1-2, with 10 bases fitting TRBD1. The CDR3 covers 14 residues. Germline CDR1 reads SQVTM; CDR2 reads ANQGSEA. The trim removed 2 bases at V and 4 bases at J, leaving 4 bases unmatched. The CDR3 DNA sequence: TGCAGCGTTGAAAGACAGGGGGCGTCCTATGGCTACACCTTC. This encodes CSVERQGASYGYTF.

This clonotype was counted ten times or more. The chain employs TRBV6-5 and TRBJ1-3, with TRBD1 as a possible D gene (5 bases). V lost 6 bases, J lost 0 bases, and 9 bases lay in between. Germline V CDR1 and CDR2: MNHEY, SVGAGI. The CDR3 loop spans 14 amino acids. This CDR3 is CASSRGDSGNTIYF. Written as DNA, the CDR3 is TGTGCCAGCAGCCGGGGGGACTCTGGAAACACCATATATTTT.

As regards this clonotype: Lacking the conserved final phenylalanine or tryptophan, this CDR3 likely reflects a read error. The V gene is TRBV10-3, the J gene TRBJ2-2; weak D call: TRBD2 (6 bases). CDR1 is ENHRY and CDR2 is SYGVKD in the germline V gene. The germline V and J ends were trimmed by 8 bases and 0 bases, with 13 bases remaining between them. This CDR3 spans 15 amino acids. The CDR3 here is CAIGTGTANTGELFL. The CDR3 DNA sequence: TGTGCCATCGGAACCGGGACTGCGAACACCGGGGAGCTGTTTCTT.

There are a few counts of this clonotype. The rearrangement uses TRBV18 and TRBJ2-1; D is uncertain. V dropped 0 bases and J dropped 12 bases, with 12 bases sitting between them. Germline V lookup: CDR1 KGHSH, CDR2 LQKENI. The CDR3 sequence is 13 residues long. Here the CDR3 DNA reads TGTGCCAGCTCACCACCGGAGAGGATCGGGCAGTTCTTC. Encoded protein: CASSPPERIGQFF.

V is TRBV6-2 or TRBV6-3 and J is TRBJ2-7, with D possibly being TRBD1 or TRBD2 (6 bases each). The length of the CDR3 is 18 residues. Germline-derived CDR1 and CDR2 are MNHEY and SVGEGT. Trimming left V 2 bases short and J 2 bases short, with 22 bases between. This CDR3 is CASSYTLFYGGDTYEQYF. The CDR3 DNA sequence: TGTGCCAGCAGTTACACCCTCTTCTACGGGGGCGATACCTACGAGCAGTACTTC.

This clonotype was found a few times. V usage is TRBV20-1 and J usage is TRBJ1-1; 8 positions agree with TRBD1. With V trimmed by 5 bases and J by 1 base, 6 bases remained unmatched. There are 14 residues in the CDR3. Germline V gene lookup returns CDR1 DFQATT and CDR2 SNEGSKA (reference sequence). The CDR3 loop is CSAWVTGGNTEAFF. CDR3 sequence (DNA): TGCAGTGCTTGGGTAACAGGGGGGAACACTGAAGCTTTCTTT.

About this clonotype: At one of its ends the junction is not consistent with the germline gene, which may arise from a read error. The gene calls are TRBV7-7 and TRBJ2-1, with a weak D call TRBD2 (5 bases). The CDR3 runs to 14 residues. CDR1 SSHAT and CDR2 FNYEAQ come from the germline V gene (reference sequence). The CDR3 reads CASSPGESYNEQFF. The CDR3 DNA follows: TGTGCTAGCAGCCCCGGGGAGAGCTACAATGAGCAGTTCTTC.

The chain employs TRBV20-1 and TRBJ2-3; 16 bases are shared with TRBD2. The V gene's germline CDR1 is DFQATT and CDR2 SNEGSKA (reference sequence). This CDR3 comprises 16 residues. Losses at the gene ends were 5 bases for V and 4 bases for J; bases not matched to a gene: 6. The CDR3 here is CSASGLAGGLPDTQYF. The CDR3 DNA reads as TGCAGTGCTTCGGGACTAGCGGGGGGGCTCCCAGATACGCAGTATTTT.

Points on this clonotype: This may arise from a read error, as a much more abundant clone is one base away. The chain's CDR3 is CASSELSGQEAANTEAFF. As DNA, the CDR3 is TGTGCCAGCAGCGAACTTTCGGGACAGGAGGCGGCGAACACTGAAGCTTTCTTT. The chain is built from TRBV9 and TRBJ1-1, with TRBD1 matching 8 bases. The V segment lost 3 bases and the J segment 1 base; nucleotides outside the gene matches: 14. CDR3 length equals 18 residues. From germline, CDR1 is SGDLS and CDR2 YYNGEE.

V usage is TRBV3-1 and J usage is TRBJ1-5, with D tentatively TRBD1 (6 bases). The CDR3 extends over 16 amino acids. Germline loops: CDR1 LGHDT, CDR2 YNNKEL (reference sequence). Trimming took off 3 bases at V and 4 bases at J, with 16 bases between the two ends. This CDR3 is CASSQQGGRRNQPQHF. DNA for the CDR3: TGTGCCAGCAGCCAGCAAGGGGGACGCAGAAATCAGCCCCAGCATTTT. The full variable domain, rest sourced from reference TRBV3-1 and TRBJ1-5, is DTAVSQTPKYLVTQMGNDKSIKCEQNLGHDTMYWYKQDSKKFLKIMFSYNNKELIINETVPNRFSPKSPDKAHLNLHINSLELGDSAVYFCASSQQGGRRNQPQHFGDGTRLSIL.